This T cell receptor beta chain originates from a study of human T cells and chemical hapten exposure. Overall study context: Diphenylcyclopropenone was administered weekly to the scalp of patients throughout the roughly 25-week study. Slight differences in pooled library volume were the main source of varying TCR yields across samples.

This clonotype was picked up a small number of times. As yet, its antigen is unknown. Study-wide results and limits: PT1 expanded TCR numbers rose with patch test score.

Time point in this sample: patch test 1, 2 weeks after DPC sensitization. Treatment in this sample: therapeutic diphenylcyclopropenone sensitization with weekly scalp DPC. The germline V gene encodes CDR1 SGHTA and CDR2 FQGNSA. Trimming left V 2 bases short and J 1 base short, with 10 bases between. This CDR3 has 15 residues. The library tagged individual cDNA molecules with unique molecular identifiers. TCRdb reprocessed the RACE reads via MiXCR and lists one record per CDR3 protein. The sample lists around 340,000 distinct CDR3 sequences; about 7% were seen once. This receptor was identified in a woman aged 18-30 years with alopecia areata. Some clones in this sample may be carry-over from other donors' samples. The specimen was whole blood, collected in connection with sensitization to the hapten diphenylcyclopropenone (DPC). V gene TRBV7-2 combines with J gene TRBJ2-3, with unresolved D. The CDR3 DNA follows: TGTGCCAGCAGCTTACCAGTCGACGGCACAGATACGCAGTATTTT. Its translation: CASSLPVDGTDTQYF.